This TCR beta chain was sequenced in a study of CD8+ T cells in alopecia areata. With respect to this clone: The antigen remains undetermined.

Study-wide results and caveats: It was lesional scalp, especially alopecia totalis/universalis, that showed higher clonality than normal scalp. In scalp, tofacitinib significantly decreased clonality and expanded CD8+ clones among the top 100.

The treatment denotes: oral pan-JAK inhibitor, 5-10 mg twice daily. Collection of lesional scalp punch biopsies and peripheral blood was performed in alopecia areata patients. cDNA reverse transcribed from extracted RNA served as the sequencing template. The protocol was immunoSEQ multiplex PCR, while the TCRdb copy is restricted to in-frame clones and leaves out a portion. This table holds a few hundred thousand clones, under 75% found once. Sequences were derived from CD4+ T cells sorted from blood, sampled at week 4, from a patient treated with tofacitinib. The TCR comes from a human donor with alopecia areata.

The CDR3 loop is CASSLETSSYEQYF. Written as DNA, the CDR3 is TGTGCCAGCAGCTTGGAAACTAGCAGCTACGAGCAGTACTTC. The chain has TRBV5-4 and TRBJ2-7; possibly TRBD2 for D (6 bases). The CDR3 extends over 14 amino acids. Germline lookup yields CDR1 SGHNT and CDR2 YYREEE (reference sequence). V lost 0 bases and J 3 bases, leaving 10 bases between the germline ends.